The 9 T cell receptor beta chains below come from one sample, sequenced in a study of cytomegalovirus exposure and HLA in healthy donors. Amplification used 60 Vbeta primers and 13 Jbeta primers. The table came from immunoSEQ multiplex PCR; TCRdb's copy has only in-frame clones and leaves some out. This table has under 200,000 clones, 68% appearing once. Sequencing was carried out using PBMCs. The receptors originated from a woman aged 40 to 50 in good health and CMV-seropositive.

This clone was observed a single time. V is TRBV19 and J is TRBJ2-4; 7 bases line up with TRBD2. Trimming cost V 7 bases and J 15 bases; bases outside gene matches: 9. Germline V CDR1 and CDR2: LNHDA, SQIVND (reference sequence). The CDR3 length is 11 residues. The CDR3: CASTLKGRAYF. The CDR3 DNA sequence: TGTGCCAGTACCCTGAAGGGGAGGGCGTACTTC.

This clone was observed a few times. V gene TRBV15 combines with J gene TRBJ1-2; the match to TRBD1 covers 9 bases. The CDR3 contains 16 residues. Germline CDR1 and CDR2: LNHNV and YYDKDF (reference sequence). V shed 1 base, J shed 3 bases, and the junction held 6 bases outside the gene matches. The CDR3 reads CATSRARDRAHYGYTF. The CDR3 DNA is TGTGCCACCAGCAGAGCTAGGGACAGGGCTCACTATGGCTACACCTTC.

This clone occurred a few times. DNA of the CDR3: TGTGCCAGCAGCTTGGTGTCAGTCCTTAACTATGGCTACACCTTC. Translation gives CASSLVSVLNYGYTF. This chain uses TRBV5-6 with TRBJ1-2, with unresolved D. From germline, CDR1 is SGHDT and CDR2 YYEEEE. The germline V and J ends were trimmed by 0 bases and 1 base, with 10 bases remaining between them. The CDR3 runs to 15 residues. Filled out from reference TRBV5-6 and TRBJ1-2, the complete variable domain reads DAGVTQSPTHLIKTRGQQVTLRCSPKSGHDTVSWYQQALGQGPQFIFQYYEEEERQRGNFPDRFSGHQFPNYSSELNVNALLLGDSALYLCASSLVSVLNYGYTFGSGTRLTVV.

The gene calls are TRBV4-2 and TRBJ2-2, with a weak D call TRBD1 (6 bases). This CDR3 is 17 amino acids long. The V end lost 7 bases, the J end lost 7 bases, and 25 bases lay between the germline ends. Germline-derived CDR1 and CDR2 are LGHNA and YNFKEQ. The CDR3 sequence is CASKPYPKQGISGELFF. In DNA form, the CDR3 reads TGTGCCAGCAAGCCCTACCCGAAACAGGGAATAAGCGGGGAGCTGTTTTTT.

This clone was counted only a few times. The gene calls are TRBV28 and TRBJ2-5, with TRBD1 matching over 7 bases. The J segment lost 3 bases and the V segment lost 7 bases, leaving 2 bases of the junction unmatched. Germline lookup yields CDR1 MDHEN and CDR2 SYDVKM. The CDR3 consists of 12 residues. The CDR3 sequence is CASKQGKETQYF. CDR3 bases: TGTGCCAGCAAACAGGGGAAAGAGACCCAGTACTTC.

The chain employs TRBV7-3 and TRBJ2-1; D may be TRBD2 (5 bases). Germline V gene sequence: CDR1 SGHTA, CDR2 FQGTGA. The CDR3 length is 18 residues. The V and J ends lost 5 bases and 4 bases respectively, with 24 bases between them. The CDR3 loop reads CASSPHRRGELTYNEQFF. The CDR3 nucleotides read TGTGCCAGCAGCCCCCATCGACGGGGTGAACTTACTTACAATGAGCAGTTCTTC.

The gene calls are TRBV6-5 and TRBJ1-2; TRBD1 matches 7 bases. V dropped 4 bases and J dropped 4; count of bases not matched to a gene: 6. Germline loops: CDR1 MNHEY, CDR2 SVGAGI. This CDR3 contains 14 residues. The CDR3: CASSSPDRTYGYTF. CDR3 in DNA: TGTGCCAGCAGTTCGCCGGACAGGACCTATGGCTACACCTTC.

The CDR3 DNA reads TGTGCCAGCAGCCAGTTTCAGGGGAGCTCCTACAATGAGCAGTTCTTC. Its translation: CASSQFQGSSYNEQFF. This rearrangement joins TRBV14 to TRBJ2-1; D is perhaps TRBD1 (6 bases). Germline CDR1 and CDR2: SGHDN and FVKESK. Trimming shortened V by 3 bases and J by 0 bases, and 12 bases separated the two germline ends. The CDR3 extends over 16 amino acids. Drawing the rest from reference TRBV14 and TRBJ2-1, the complete variable domain is EAGVTQFPSHSVIEKGQTVTLRCDPISGHDNLYWYRRVMGKEIKFLLHFVKESKQDESGMPNNRFLAERTGGTYSTLKVQPAELEDSGVYFCASSQFQGSSYNEQFFGPGTRLTVL.

The chain combines TRBV7-9 with TRBJ1-2; TRBD1 might be the D (5 bases). V lost 0 bases to trimming and J lost 0 bases, with 11 bases between them. Per germline, CDR1 SEHNR and CDR2 FQNEAQ (reference sequence). The CDR3 extends over 16 amino acids. CDR3 amino acids: CASSLALGQPNYGYTF. For the CDR3, the DNA is TGTGCCAGCAGCTTAGCCTTAGGACAACCTAACTATGGCTACACCTTC.